Shown below are 19 T cell receptor beta chains from a single sample sequenced in a study of T cell responses to AZD1222 COVID-19 vaccine. Clones were read by immunoSEQ multiplex PCR, and TCRdb kept only the in-frame ones, dropping some. The sample has tens of thousands of clones, around nine tenths seen once. This material consisted of peripheral blood, taken on day 0 of MenACWY control vaccination. These receptors were collected from an adult in good health.

This rearrangement joins TRBV19 to TRBJ1-2; tentative D call: TRBD1 (6 bases). Per the germline V gene, CDR1 is LNHDA and CDR2 is SQIVND (reference sequence). V was clipped by 3 bases and J by 7 bases, with 15 bases between them. CDR3 size: 14 residues. The CDR3 spells CASSIQTGIGGYTF. The CDR3 region has the DNA TGTGCCAGTAGTATCCAGACAGGTATCGGTGGCTACACCTTC.

This clone was picked up one time. The chain links TRBV27 to TRBJ1-5, with 8 bases aligning to TRBD1. The CDR3 contains 17 residues. Looked up from germline, CDR1 is MNHEY and CDR2 is SMNVEV (reference sequence). Trimming took 3 bases from V and 6 from J; bases not matched to a gene: 13. The CDR3, as DNA: TGTGCCAGCAGTTTTAGGGGGACAGGCTCGGGTGGTCAGCCCCAGCATTTT. As protein: CASSFRGTGSGGQPQHF.

The gene calls are TRBV11-3 and TRBJ2-7; D gene ambiguous. V was trimmed by 5 bases and J by 1 base, leaving 12 bases between them. The germline gives CDR1 SGHNT, CDR2 YENEEA. This CDR3 is 14 amino acids long. The CDR3 nucleotides are TGTGCCAGCAGCCCCTGGCCCTTTTCCTACGAGCAGTACTTC. This encodes CASSPWPFSYEQYF.

In its sample, this clone was seen a few times. The chain links TRBV28 to TRBJ2-7; no definite D call. Germline assignment: CDR1 MDHEN and CDR2 SYDVKM. The V end lost 7 bases, the J end lost 3 bases, and 13 bases lay between the germline ends. The CDR3 loop spans 13 amino acids. In DNA, the CDR3 is TGTGCCAGCACCTCTGGGCTCCTCTACGAGCAGTACTTC. Translated, it gives CASTSGLLYEQYF. Together with reference TRBV28 and TRBJ2-7, the CDR3 gives the full variable domain: DVKVTQSSRYLVKRTGEKVFLECVQDMDHENMFWYRQDPGLGLRLIYFSYDVKMKEKGDIPEGYSVSREKKERFSLILESASTNQTSMYLCASTSGLLYEQYFGPGTRLTVT.

The CDR3 coding sequence is TGTGCCAGCAGCTTAGTTCAGACTAATAATTCACCCCTCCACTTT. Amino acids: CASSLVQTNNSPLHF. V and J are TRBV7-2 and TRBJ1-6; no definite D call. The CDR3 sequence is 15 residues long. CDR1 is SGHTA and CDR2 is FQGNSA in the germline V gene. The germline V and J ends were trimmed by 1 base and 5 bases, with 9 bases remaining between them.

V usage is TRBV6-5 and J usage is TRBJ1-2, with 10 positions matching TRBD1. Germline CDR1 reads MNHEY; CDR2 reads SVGAGI. The CDR3 spans 13 residues. V shed 5 bases, J shed 8 bases, and the junction held 5 bases outside the gene matches. The CDR3 region has the DNA TGTGCCAGCAGTATGACAGGGGGCGGAGGCTACACCTTC. Protein sequence: CASSMTGGGGYTF.

The chain is built from TRBV3-1 (or the pseudogene TRBV3-2) and TRBJ1-2; D gene uncertain. CDR3 length equals 16 residues. Germline CDR1 LGHDT, CDR2 YNNKEL (reference sequence). Trimming left V 4 bases short and J 8 bases short, with 23 bases between. The CDR3 region has the DNA TGTGCCAGCAGCCTAAAATTAAGGACCATAGGAGAAGGCTACACCTTC. This codes for CASSLKLRTIGEGYTF.

The V and J genes are TRBV3-1 (or the pseudogene TRBV3-2) and TRBJ1-2; no firm D call. The CDR3 totals 14 residues. Trimming took off 3 bases at V and 2 bases at J, with 10 bases between the two ends. From germline, CDR1 is LGHDT and CDR2 YNNKEL (reference sequence). CDR3 in DNA: TGTGCCAGCAGCCATCCTACAGCCAACTATGGCTACACCTTC. Translation: CASSHPTANYGYTF.

The chain links TRBV2 to TRBJ2-6, with D possibly matching TRBD2 (5 bases). V shed 4 bases and J shed 4 bases, with 11 bases lying between them. Germline CDR1 SNHLY, CDR2 FYNNEI. CDR3 length: 15 residues. CDR3 in DNA: TGTGCCAGCAGTGTGAGCGAGGGCGGGGCCAACGTCCTGACTTTC. It specifies CASSVSEGGANVLTF.

The rearrangement links TRBV9 to TRBJ1-3, with unresolved D. The CDR3 loop spans 13 amino acids. V lost 4 bases and J 3 bases, leaving 8 bases between the germline ends. CDR1 and CDR2 from the germline V gene are SGDLS and YYNGEE. CDR3: CASSPKGGNTIYF. CDR3 DNA sequence: TGTGCCAGCAGCCCGAAAGGTGGAAACACCATATATTTT.

V is TRBV12-3 or TRBV12-4 and J is TRBJ2-7, with D perhaps being TRBD1 or TRBD2 (5 bases each). The length of the CDR3 is 11 residues. In DNA, the CDR3 is TGTGCACGGGGCAGGGCCTACGAGCAGTACTTC. Its protein product is CARGRAYEQYF.

This chain links TRBV19 with TRBJ2-2; D is undetermined. This CDR3 has 12 residues. Germline CDR1 LNHDA, CDR2 SQIVND (reference sequence). V was shortened by 5 bases and J by 2 bases, with 3 bases between the two germline ends. CDR3 in DNA: TGTGCCAGTAGTCTCAACACCGGGGAGCTGTTTTTT. It encodes CASSLNTGELFF.

The genes are TRBV19 and TRBJ1-4, with D perhaps TRBD1 (5 bases). This CDR3 region has 12 residues. Trimming pared 7 bases from V and 8 bases from J, leaving 11 bases between. Per the germline V gene, CDR1 is LNHDA and CDR2 is SQIVND (reference sequence). This chain's CDR3 is CASKKRGEKLFF. CDR3 bases: TGTGCCAGTAAAAAGCGGGGGGAAAAACTGTTTTTT. The complete variable domain, with remaining parts taken from reference TRBV19 and TRBJ1-4, reads DGGITQSPKYLFRKEGQNVTLSCEQNLNHDAMYWYRQDPGQGLRLIYYSQIVNDFQKGDIAEGYSVSREKKESFPLTVTSAQKNPTAFYLCASKKRGEKLFFGSGTQLSVL.

The table lists this clone with many counts. The chain combines TRBV23-1 with TRBJ2-7; D is ambiguous. TRBV23-1 is an ORF for which the function is uncertain. Trimming stripped 3 bases from V and 3 bases from J, with 15 bases between. The CDR3 totals 15 residues. The CDR3: CASSQPHRPDYEQYF. As DNA, the CDR3 is TGCGCCAGCAGTCAGCCGCACAGACCGGACTACGAGCAGTACTTC.

In this sample, this clone turned up a few times. This chain joins TRBV6-1 and TRBJ1-4; D gene ambiguous. Trimming removed 2 bases from V and 4 bases from J, with 11 bases in between. This CDR3 contains 15 residues. Germline CDR1 reads MNHNS; CDR2 reads SASEGT. CDR3 residues: CASSERSAVNEKLFF. In DNA form, the CDR3 reads TGTGCCAGCAGTGAACGGTCGGCAGTTAATGAAAAACTGTTTTTT.

The chain links TRBV10-2 to TRBJ1-1; D is unresolved. Trimming took 2 bases from V and 1 from J, leaving 8 bases between them. Per germline, CDR1 WSHSY and CDR2 SAAADI. The CDR3 contains 14 residues. Here the CDR3 reads CASSEAAENTEAFF. Here the CDR3 DNA reads TGCGCCAGCAGTGAGGCGGCAGAGAACACTGAAGCTTTCTTT.

As regards this clone: The sample carries other DNA sequences with the same CDR3. The chain has TRBV19 and TRBJ1-5, with D hard to call. Germline V gene lookup returns CDR1 LNHDA and CDR2 SQIVND (reference sequence). The CDR3 has 13 amino acids. The V end lost 3 bases, the J end lost 4 bases, and 7 bases lay between the germline ends. The CDR3 coding sequence is TGTGCCAGTAGTATGTCCGGGAATCAGCCCCAGCATTTT. Translating it yields CASSMSGNQPQHF.

This chain connects TRBV5-1 to TRBJ1-2; 7 nucleotides match TRBD1. CDR3 length equals 12 residues. The junction had 6 bases not matched to a gene; V was cut back by 4 bases and J by 9 bases. Germline lookup yields CDR1 SGHRS and CDR2 YFSETQ. The DNA for the CDR3 is TGCGCCAGCAGCGACGGGACAGATCGCTACACCTTC. This translates into CASSDGTDRYTF.

This rearrangement joins TRBV12-3 or TRBV12-4 to TRBJ2-3; no clear D. Trimming cost V 3 bases and J 11 bases, with 6 bases left between them. CDR3 size: 10 residues. The CDR3, as DNA: TGTGCCAGCAGTTTGAAGCTGCAGTATTTT. Translating gives CASSLKLQYF.